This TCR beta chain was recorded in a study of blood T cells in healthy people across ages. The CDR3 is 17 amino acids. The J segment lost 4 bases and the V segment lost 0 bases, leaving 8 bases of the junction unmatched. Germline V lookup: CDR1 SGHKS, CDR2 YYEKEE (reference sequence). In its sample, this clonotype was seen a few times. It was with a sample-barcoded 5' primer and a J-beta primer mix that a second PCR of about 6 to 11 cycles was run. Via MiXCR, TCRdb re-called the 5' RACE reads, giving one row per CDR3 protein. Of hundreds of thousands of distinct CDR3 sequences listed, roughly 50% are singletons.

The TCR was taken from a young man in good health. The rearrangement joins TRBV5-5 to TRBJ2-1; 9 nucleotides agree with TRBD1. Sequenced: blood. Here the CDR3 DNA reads TGTGCCAGCAGCTTGGGCGTCGGACAGGGGTCTTACAATGAGCAGTTCTTC. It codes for CASSLGVGQGSYNEQFF.